The next 26 T cell receptor beta chains were all read from a single sample in a study of Graves' ophthalmopathy and Graves' hyperthyroidism (dated by TCRdb to the late 2010s). The data were produced on an Illumina HiSeq 2000. TCR beta CDR3 regions were amplified from RNA transcripts for repertoire sequencing. A first-round RT-PCR used HTBI primers with the Qiagen OneStep RT-PCR kit, followed by a second-round multiplex PCR, size selection and purification. TCRdb reanalyzed the raw reads on its own, using fastp at Q25 for trimming and MiXCR for clone calling, and kept in-frame beta chains. Every entry covers one CDR3 protein and lists the most common genes and DNA from its rows. The sample table lists 740,000 or so distinct CDR3 sequences, 40% of them with a count of one. Roughly 46% of the sample is in the top ten clones. The sample taken for sequencing was peripheral blood. The receptors were sampled from an adult man with Graves' ophthalmopathy.

This clonotype was counted a few times. The chain links TRBV20-1 to TRBJ2-6, with D tentatively TRBD1 (6 bases). From germline, CDR1 is DFQATT and CDR2 SNEGSKA (reference sequence). This CDR3 region has 16 residues. V shed 3 bases and J shed 0 bases, with 12 bases lying between them. CDR3 residues: CSARVTGSSGANVLTF. The CDR3 DNA follows: TGCAGTGCTAGGGTAACAGGGTCCTCTGGGGCCAACGTCCTGACTTTC.

Remarks on this clonotype: A read error may be the cause here, since a much bigger clone is one base away. This chain uses TRBV25-1 with TRBJ2-2; D is possibly TRBD2 (6 bases). The CDR3 is 14 residues long. CDR1 and CDR2 (germline): MGHDK, SYGVNS. CDR3 bases: TGTGCCAGCAGCCATAGCGGATCCACCGGGGAGCTGCTTTTT. It is translated as CASSHSGSTGELLF.

Many counts were recorded for this clonotype. The chain couples TRBV19 to TRBJ1-4; D may be TRBD1 (5 bases). Germline CDR1 reads LNHDA; CDR2 reads SQIVND (reference sequence). V shed 7 bases and J shed 7 bases, with 13 bases lying between them. The CDR3 runs to 13 residues. The CDR3 coding sequence is TGTGCCAGTAACGAGAGGGGAGGTGAAAAACTGTTTTTT. As protein: CASNERGGEKLFF.

This clonotype was picked up a small number of times. The chain recombines TRBV2 with TRBJ1-2; TRBD1 might be the D (6 bases). Trimming pared 7 bases from V and 3 bases from J, leaving 12 bases between. The CDR3 length is 13 residues. Germline assignment: CDR1 SNHLY and CDR2 FYNNEI. CDR3 loop: CASTNEGDYGYTF. The CDR3, as DNA: TGTGCCAGCACCAATGAGGGGGACTATGGCTACACCTTC.

This clonotype was observed many times. V is TRBV11-2 and J is TRBJ2-1; no definite D call. This CDR3 is 11 amino acids long. Germline CDR1 reads SGHAT; CDR2 reads FQNNGV. Trimming cost V 2 bases and J 6 bases, with 2 bases left between them. CDR3 in DNA: TGTGCCAGCAGCTTACTCAATGAGCAGTTCTTC. It encodes CASSLLNEQFF.

This chain connects TRBV6-5 to TRBJ2-7, with 14 bases fitting TRBD2. The germline CDR1 and CDR2 sequences are MNHEY and SVGAGI. The CDR3 contains 16 residues. J was trimmed by 0 bases and V by 10 bases; bases with no gene match: 8. The CDR3 protein is CATNGLAGGRSYEQYF. The DNA for the CDR3 is TGTGCCACCAATGGACTAGCGGGAGGTCGCTCCTACGAGCAGTACTTC.

As regards this clonotype: No conserved phenylalanine or tryptophan is present at the end of the CDR3, so a read error is the likely explanation. The rearrangement joins TRBV20-1 to TRBJ2-6, with unresolved D. Trimming left V 4 bases short and J 0 bases short, with 13 bases between. The germline V gene has CDR1 DFQATT and CDR2 SNEGSKA (reference sequence). The CDR3 extends over 16 amino acids. The CDR3 region has the DNA TGCAGTGCTACCGACCCCAAGACCTCTGGGGCCAACGTCCTGACTGTC. This sequence encodes CSATDPKTSGANVLTV.

On this clonotype: A much bigger clone sits one base away, suggesting this may be a read error. The conserved closing phenylalanine or tryptophan is absent in this CDR3, likely reflecting a read error. The chain carries TRBV7-2 and TRBJ2-2, with TRBD1 identical over 8 bases. J gave up 7 bases and V 5 bases, and 12 bases lay outside the gene matches. Germline CDR1 and CDR2: SGHTA and FQGNSA. This CDR3 has 16 amino acids. CDR3 residues: CASSTRRTGSGGELFL. CDR3 bases: TGTGCCAGCAGCACCAGACGGACAGGGTCTGGCGGGGAGCTGTTTCTT.

The table lists this clonotype with many counts. The V and J genes are TRBV4-3 and TRBJ1-2; D unclear. Germline V CDR1 and CDR2: LGHNA, YSLEER. Trimming removed 0 bases at V and 1 base at J, with 3 bases between. This CDR3 region has 13 residues. The CDR3 coding sequence is TGCGCCAGCAGCCAAGAGCGTAACTATGGCTACACCTTC. Its translation: CASSQERNYGYTF.

This clonotype appeared many times. The J gene is TRBJ1-2, the V gene TRBV12-3 or TRBV12-4; D ambiguous. V was trimmed by 1 base and J by 5 bases, leaving 8 bases between them. CDR3 size: 13 residues. The CDR3 region is CASSLDAGYGYTF. The CDR3 DNA follows: TGTGCCAGCAGTTTAGATGCGGGGTATGGCTACACCTTC.

This clonotype was seen ten or more times. The genes are TRBV10-3 and TRBJ2-7; D assignment may be TRBD1 or TRBD2 (5 bases each). Germline CDR1 ENHRY, CDR2 SYGVKD. V lost 9 bases, J lost 3 bases, and 9 bases lay in between. This CDR3 spans 11 amino acids. The CDR3 DNA follows: TGTGCCATGGGGACCAGCTACGAGCAGTACTTC. It encodes CAMGTSYEQYF.

This clonotype has a count of ten or more. The chain combines TRBV20-1 with TRBJ1-6, with 9 bases that match TRBD1. The V segment lost 6 bases and the J segment 10 bases; nucleotides outside the gene matches: 7. The CDR3 is 13 residues long. CDR1 is DFQATT, CDR2 SNEGSKA, per germline (reference sequence). This CDR3 is CSAERDRDSPLHF. The CDR3 bases are TGCAGTGCCGAGAGGGACAGGGACTCACCCCTCCACTTT.

The chain couples TRBV7-7 to TRBJ1-5; 11 nucleotides match TRBD1. Germline CDR1 reads SSHAT; CDR2 reads FNYEAQ (reference sequence). CDR3 size: 15 residues. CDR3 region: CAPPGQGGDNQPQHF. The CDR3 region has the DNA TGTGCTCCGCCGGGACAGGGGGGAGACAATCAGCCCCAGCATTTT. The full variable domain, with the rest looked up from reference TRBV7-7 and TRBJ1-5, is GAGVSQSPRYKVTKRGQDVTLRCDPISSHATLYWYQQALGQGPEFLTYFNYEAQPDKSGLPSDRFSAERPEGSISTLTIQRTEQRDSAMYRCAPPGQGGDNQPQHFGDGTRLSIL.

This rearrangement joins TRBV4-3 to TRBJ1-5; a possible D gene is TRBD1 (6 bases). This CDR3 is built from 13 residues. The V gene lost 4 bases and the J gene lost 10 bases, with 14 bases spanning the gap. Germline lookup yields CDR1 LGHNA and CDR2 YSLEER. CDR3 region: CASSRDRTAPQHF. DNA for the CDR3: TGCGCCAGCAGCCGAGACAGGACGGCACCCCAGCATTTT.

J is TRBJ1-2 and V is TRBV7-9; D not resolved. CDR1 is SEHNR and CDR2 is FQNEAQ in the germline V gene (reference sequence). The V gene lost 6 bases and the J gene lost 5 bases, with 13 bases spanning the gap. The CDR3 extends over 13 amino acids. The CDR3 reads CASSLYIGYGYTF. The DNA of the CDR3 is TGTGCCAGCAGTCTTTACATAGGGTATGGCTACACCTTC.

A note on this clonotype: A much larger clone lies one base from this, so it may be a read error. The CDR3 carries no conserved terminal phenylalanine or tryptophan, so it likely arises from a read error. The CDR3 reads CASSYGAGGYTL. DNA for the CDR3: TGTGCCAGCAGCTACGGGGCTGGTGGCTACACCCTC. The chain has TRBV7-9 and TRBJ1-2, with D possibly TRBD1 on 5 matching bases. Trimming removed 4 bases at V and 7 bases at J, with 10 bases between. CDR3 size: 12 residues. Per germline, CDR1 SEHNR and CDR2 FQNEAQ (reference sequence).

V gene TRBV9 combines with J gene TRBJ1-2; D gene ambiguous. V was cut by 0 bases and J by 3 bases, with 15 bases left in between. CDR1 SGDLS and CDR2 YYNGEE come from the germline V gene. CDR3 size: 16 residues. The CDR3 loop is CASSVDPGEGYYGYTF. DNA of the CDR3: TGTGCCAGCAGCGTAGATCCTGGGGAGGGATACTATGGCTACACCTTC.

This clonotype was seen a few times. The V and J genes are TRBV12-3 or TRBV12-4 and TRBJ1-2; D is unresolved. The CDR3 length is 15 residues. The V and J ends lost 6 bases and 7 bases respectively, with 21 bases between them. This CDR3 is CASRFLSTRGSGYTF. CDR3 sequence (DNA): TGTGCCAGCAGATTTCTTTCTACTCGGGGTAGTGGCTACACCTTC.

The V call is TRBV11-2, the J call TRBJ2-7; no clear D. Germline V gene data show CDR1 as SGHAT and CDR2 as FQNNGV. CDR3 length: 14 amino acids. Trimming took off 3 bases at V and 0 bases at J, with 9 bases between the two ends. CDR3 bases: TGTGCCAGCAGCTTCCCCGGCACCTCCTACGAGCAGTACTTC. Translating it yields CASSFPGTSYEQYF.

The chain uses TRBV6-5 and TRBJ1-1; D unresolved. The CDR3 runs 13 residues. Germline lookup yields CDR1 MNHEY and CDR2 SVGAGI. With 4 bases removed from V and 3 bases from J, the gap between germline ends came to 9 bases. The CDR3 nucleotides read TGTGCCAGCAGTTCACGGGCCGACACTGAAGCTTTCTTT. It translates to CASSSRADTEAFF.

This clonotype has just a few counts. The chain carries TRBV9 and TRBJ2-7; D possibly uses TRBD1 or TRBD2 (5 bases each). CDR3 length: 15 amino acids. Germline-derived CDR1 and CDR2 are SGDLS and YYNGEE. The ends were cut back, 7 bases at V and 0 bases at J, with 17 bases in the middle. CDR3 amino acids: CASSPPAGSSYEQYF. The CDR3 bases are TGTGCCAGCTCACCACCGGCAGGGAGCTCCTACGAGCAGTACTTC.

This clonotype was observed at least ten times. This chain's CDR3 is CASSQTDQETQYF. CDR3 DNA: TGCGCCAGCAGTCAGACAGACCAAGAGACCCAGTACTTC. The genes are TRBV10-1 and TRBJ2-5; a weak D match, TRBD1 (5 bases). V lost 5 bases to trimming and J lost 0 bases, with 7 bases between them. The length of the CDR3 is 13 residues. The germline V gene has CDR1 WNHNN and CDR2 SYGVQD (reference sequence).

This clonotype was recorded a few times. This chain uses TRBV7-2 with TRBJ2-5; 9 bases fit TRBD2. This CDR3 has 15 amino acids. Germline CDR1 is SGHTA and CDR2 is FQGNSA. V shed 5 bases, J shed 4 bases, and the junction held 8 bases outside the gene matches. The CDR3: CASSTRTSALETQYF. In DNA, the CDR3 is TGTGCCAGCAGCACCCGGACTAGCGCTTTAGAGACCCAGTACTTC. Based on the CDR3 plus reference TRBV7-2 and TRBJ2-5, the full variable domain is GAGVSQSPSNKVTEKGKDVELRCDPISGHTALYWYRQSLGQGLEFLIYFQGNSAPDKSGLPSDRFSAERTGGSVSTLTIQRTQQEDSAVYLCASSTRTSALETQYFGPGTRLLVL.

A word on this clonotype: This may be a read error: a much more frequent sequence differs by one nucleotide. The chain links TRBV6-1 to TRBJ1-5; the match to TRBD1 covers 7 bases. The CDR3 contains 14 residues. Germline V lookup: CDR1 MNHNS, CDR2 SASEGT. The V and J ends lost 11 bases and 2 bases, in that order; junction bases with no gene match: 9. CDR3 sequence: CARRSGTGNQPQHF. In DNA form, the CDR3 reads TGTGCCCGCCGATCGGGGACAGGCAATCAGCCCCAGCATTTT.

The chain links TRBV2 to TRBJ1-2; D perhaps matches TRBD1 (5 bases). Looked up from germline, CDR1 is SNHLY and CDR2 is FYNNEI. This CDR3 spans 13 amino acids. V was trimmed by 6 bases and J by 4 bases, leaving 12 bases between them. The CDR3 here is CASSQNRLYGYTF. The DNA of the CDR3 is TGTGCCAGCAGCCAGAACAGGCTCTATGGCTACACCTTC. The whole variable domain, filled in from reference TRBV2 and TRBJ1-2, reads EPEVTQTPSHQVTQMGQEVILRCVPISNHLYFYWYRQILGQKVEFLVSFYNNEISEKSEIFDDQFSVERPDGSNFTLKIRSTKLEDSAMYFCASSQNRLYGYTFGSGTRLTVV.

This clonotype was seen only a few times. The CDR3 spells CASSFGEIGTEAFF. In DNA, the CDR3 is TGTGCCAGCAGCTTCGGAGAAATTGGGACTGAAGCTTTCTTT. This chain connects TRBV11-2 to TRBJ1-1; D unresolved. Trimming removed 3 bases at V and 5 bases at J, with 13 bases between. Germline CDR1 SGHAT, CDR2 FQNNGV. The CDR3 loop spans 14 amino acids. Supplemented by reference TRBV11-2 and TRBJ1-1, the full variable domain reads EAGVAQSPRYKIIEKRQSVAFWCNPISGHATLYWYQQILGQGPKLLIQFQNNGVVDDSQLPKDRFSAERLKGVDSTLKIQPAKLEDSAVYLCASSFGEIGTEAFFGQGTRLTVV.